This T cell receptor beta chain was recovered during a study of cytotoxic CD8 clonotypes in ibrutinib-treated CLL. Data came from immunoSEQ multiplex PCR; TCRdb stores just in-frame clones and leaves some out. The sample consists of approximately 330,000 clones, roughly 79% of them appearing once. The germline gives CDR1 MDHEN, CDR2 SYDVKM. The CDR3 spans 13 residues. Trimming left V 6 bases short and J 3 bases short, with 12 bases between. Sequences were derived from PBMCs, sampled before ibrutinib treatment. The chain is built from TRBV28 and TRBJ2-7; D remains unclear. This TCR was recovered from a human donor with chronic lymphocytic leukemia. The CDR3 spells CASRLRSSYEQYF. Here the CDR3 DNA reads TGTGCCAGCAGGCTTAGGTCGAGCTACGAGCAGTACTTC.